This section outlines one T cell receptor beta chain sequence together with its context. This sample is part of a study of OX40 agonist ivuxolimab in advanced cancers. Study summary: Ivuxolimab is a fully human IgG2 antibody that activates OX40 (CD134).

Using immunoSEQ multiplex PCR, the repertoire was profiled, and TCRdb retains in-frame clones only, with some absent. The repertoire holds 82,000 or so clones, with roughly 90% as singletons. The V end was cut by 4 bases, the J end by 5 bases, with 11 bases between. There are 14 residues in the CDR3. Germline V gene lookup returns CDR1 SNHLY and CDR2 FYNNEI. The sample consisted of CD4+ or CD8+ T cells sorted from blood, taken in a trial of the OX40 agonist ivuxolimab. The receptor was isolated from an adult with an advanced solid tumor such as melanoma, head and neck, liver or kidney cancer. The rearrangement joins TRBV2 to TRBJ2-2; D is unresolved. Here the CDR3 reads CASSVRPGTGELFF. The CDR3, as DNA: TGTGCCAGCAGTGTGAGACCCGGTACCGGGGAGCTGTTTTTT.